This TCR beta chain was captured by sequencing in a study of blood T cell repertoires in COVID-19. Whole-study context: From T cells, B-cell-depleted T cells, or PBMCs came the material, which was cDNA or gDNA.

Authors' data handling: Counts of nucleated cells, estimated from reference gene primer amplification, were obtained. Only in-frame clones appear in the TCRdb table, and some are missing; sequencing was by immunoSEQ multiplex PCR. That table is the source of V, J and clone size, and D and trimming were worked out from the DNA. Of around 450,000 clones listed, roughly 87% were seen once; the top ten hold 0.7%. V gave up 4 bases and J gave up 4 bases; unmatched junction bases: 6. This CDR3 spans 15 amino acids. CDR1 and CDR2 (germline): LNHDA, SQIVND (reference sequence). This clone has more than one count but fewer than ten. Participants had their cohort set by participant-reported clinical history. All recovered Cohort 3 donors got two negative PCRs, got clearance, or saw symptom resolution.

The rearrangement links TRBV19 to TRBJ1-1, with 10 bases lining up with TRBD1. This TCR was recovered from a woman aged 18-30 years who had recovered from COVID-19. The sequencing sample was made of PBMCs or T cells enriched from blood (not recorded which). The CDR3 nucleotides are TGTGCCAGTAGTACCGCCGGGACAGGGGTCACTGAAGCTTTCTTT. The encoded protein is CASSTAGTGVTEAFF.